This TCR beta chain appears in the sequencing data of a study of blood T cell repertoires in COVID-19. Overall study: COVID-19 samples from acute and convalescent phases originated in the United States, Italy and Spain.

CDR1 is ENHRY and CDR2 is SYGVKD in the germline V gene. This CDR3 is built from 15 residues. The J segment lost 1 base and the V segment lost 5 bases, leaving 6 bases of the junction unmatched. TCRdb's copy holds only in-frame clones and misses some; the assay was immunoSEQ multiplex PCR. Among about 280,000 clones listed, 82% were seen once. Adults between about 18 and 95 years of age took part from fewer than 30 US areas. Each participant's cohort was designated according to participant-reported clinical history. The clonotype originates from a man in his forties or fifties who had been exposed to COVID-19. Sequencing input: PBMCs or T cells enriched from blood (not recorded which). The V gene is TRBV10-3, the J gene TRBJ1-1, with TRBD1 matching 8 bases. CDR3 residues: CAISSPGTGNTEAFF. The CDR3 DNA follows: TGTGCCATCAGTTCTCCCGGGACAGGGAACACTGAAGCTTTCTTT.